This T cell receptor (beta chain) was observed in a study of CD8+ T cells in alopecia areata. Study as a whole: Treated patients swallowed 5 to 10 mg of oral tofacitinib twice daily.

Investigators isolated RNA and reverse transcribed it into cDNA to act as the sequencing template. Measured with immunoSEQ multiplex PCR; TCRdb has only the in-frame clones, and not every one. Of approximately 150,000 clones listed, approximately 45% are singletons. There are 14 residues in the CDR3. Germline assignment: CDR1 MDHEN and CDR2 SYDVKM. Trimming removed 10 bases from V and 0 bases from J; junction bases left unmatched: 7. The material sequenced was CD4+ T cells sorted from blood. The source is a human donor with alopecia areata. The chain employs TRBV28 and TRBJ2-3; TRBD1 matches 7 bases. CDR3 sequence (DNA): TGTGCCACCAGCGGACAGGCCAGCACAGATACGCAGTATTTT. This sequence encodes CATSGQASTDTQYF.